Listed here are 5 T cell receptor beta chains from one sample, sequenced in a study of T cells after posttransplantation cyclophosphamide (dated by TCRdb to about 2016). Library preparation employed the immunoSEQ multiplex PCR assay. TCRdb stores this immuneACCESS table with in-frame sequences only. Part of the clones is absent; in the studies checked, under half of the shortfall reflects unresolved V genes, and no reason is known for the rest. This sample holds tens of thousands of clones; just over 85% were observed only once. The top ten constitute about 2.8% of the sample. Source material: PBMCs. These receptors were collected from a man aged 25 to 45 with a blood cancer, CMV-positive, and with a related stem cell donor.

The chain couples TRBV14 to TRBJ2-3, with D unclear. Germline CDR1 reads SGHDN; CDR2 reads FVKESK. This CDR3 has 18 residues. V lost 4 bases and J lost 1, with 21 bases in between. CDR3 loop: CASSLGIGDFDRTDTQYF. The CDR3 coding sequence is TGTGCCAGCAGCCTCGGAATAGGAGATTTCGACCGCACAGATACGCAGTATTTT.

The rearrangement joins TRBV6-5 to TRBJ1-1; D is ambiguous. The CDR3 contains 15 residues. Trimming removed 0 bases at V and 6 bases at J, with 14 bases between. The germline CDR1 and CDR2 sequences are MNHEY and SVGAGI. The CDR3 bases are TGTGCCAGCAGTTACTCAGGCGGGCATGTCGCTGAAGCTTTCTTT. It translates to CASSYSGGHVAEAFF.

In its sample, this clone was seen once. The rearrangement uses TRBV27 and TRBJ1-4; a weak D match, TRBD1 (6 bases). V was cut by 5 bases and J by 8 bases, with 15 bases left in between. The CDR3 runs 14 residues. The germline V gene encodes CDR1 MNHEY and CDR2 SMNVEV (reference sequence). CDR3 residues: CASSPAPDSEKLFF. The CDR3 nucleotides read TGTGCCAGCAGTCCCGCCCCGGACAGCGAAAAACTGTTTTTT.

A single count supports this clone. The chain uses TRBV30 and TRBJ1-5; D is possibly TRBD1 (5 bases). The V end was cut by 0 bases, the J end by 5 bases, with 5 bases between. Germline CDR1 and CDR2: GTSNPN and SVGIG (reference sequence). The CDR3 loop spans 12 amino acids. The CDR3 sequence is CAWSVQDQPQHF. The CDR3 DNA sequence: TGTGCCTGGAGTGTACAGGATCAGCCCCAGCATTTT.

The chain combines TRBV4-3 with TRBJ2-7, with 8 bases aligning to TRBD1. Trimming at V came to 6 bases and at J to 7 bases, leaving 11 bases not matched to a gene. This CDR3 is 14 amino acids long. Per the germline V gene, CDR1 is LGHNA and CDR2 is YSLEER. The CDR3 nucleotides are TGCGCCAGCAGTCCCGGGACAGGTAAAGTTGAGCAGTACTTC. The encoded protein is CASSPGTGKVEQYF.